One TCR beta chain is described in this entry. Its antigen remains unknown. These data come from a study of cytomegalovirus exposure and HLA in healthy donors. The table came from immunoSEQ multiplex PCR; TCRdb's copy has only in-frame clones and leaves some out. The sample comprises 200,000 to 250,000 clones, 75% to 95% of which are singletons, and 0.8% to 1.2% rests with the top ten. CDR1 is SGHRS, CDR2 YFSETQ, per germline. Trimming took 1 base from V and 4 from J; bases not matched to a gene: 26. The CDR3 sequence is 23 residues long. Broader study findings: Three chains linked to CMV were shown in vitro to be specific for CMV antigens.

Sequencing was done on a sample of PBMCs. This TCR was sampled from a woman between 18 and 29 years old in good health and CMV-seronegative. The chain is built from TRBV5-1 and TRBJ2-1; 10 nucleotides match TRBD2. In nucleotides, the CDR3 is TGCGCCAGCAGCTTGAGTTGGGGACTAGCGAGTCCTGCGTTAATTGGCGGATACAATGAGCAGTTCTTC. Translation gives CASSLSWGLASPALIGGYNEQFF.